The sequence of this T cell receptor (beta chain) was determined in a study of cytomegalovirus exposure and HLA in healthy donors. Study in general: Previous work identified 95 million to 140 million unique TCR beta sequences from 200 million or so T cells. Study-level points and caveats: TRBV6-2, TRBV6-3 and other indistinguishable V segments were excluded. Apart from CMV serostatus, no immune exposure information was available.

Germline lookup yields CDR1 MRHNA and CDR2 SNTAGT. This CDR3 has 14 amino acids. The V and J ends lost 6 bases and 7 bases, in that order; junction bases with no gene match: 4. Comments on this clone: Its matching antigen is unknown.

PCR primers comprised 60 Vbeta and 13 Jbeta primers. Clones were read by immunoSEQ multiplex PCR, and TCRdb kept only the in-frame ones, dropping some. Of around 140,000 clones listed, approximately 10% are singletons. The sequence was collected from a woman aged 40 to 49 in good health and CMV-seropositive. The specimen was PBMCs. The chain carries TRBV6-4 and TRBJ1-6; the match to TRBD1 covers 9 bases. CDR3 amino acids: CASRGTGSNSPLHF. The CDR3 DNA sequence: TGTGCCAGCAGGGGGACAGGGAGCAATTCACCCCTCCACTTT.